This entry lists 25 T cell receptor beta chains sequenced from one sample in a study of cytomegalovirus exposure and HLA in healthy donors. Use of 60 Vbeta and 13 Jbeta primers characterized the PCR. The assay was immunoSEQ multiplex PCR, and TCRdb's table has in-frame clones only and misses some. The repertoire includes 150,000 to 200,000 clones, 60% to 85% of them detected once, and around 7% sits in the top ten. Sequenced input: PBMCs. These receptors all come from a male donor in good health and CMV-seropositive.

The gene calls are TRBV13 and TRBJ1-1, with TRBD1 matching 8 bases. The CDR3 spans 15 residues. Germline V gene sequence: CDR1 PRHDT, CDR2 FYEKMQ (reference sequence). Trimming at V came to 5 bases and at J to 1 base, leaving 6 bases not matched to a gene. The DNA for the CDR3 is TGTGCCAGCAGCGCCACAGGGGGGGGGAACACTGAAGCTTTCTTT. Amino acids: CASSATGGGNTEAFF.

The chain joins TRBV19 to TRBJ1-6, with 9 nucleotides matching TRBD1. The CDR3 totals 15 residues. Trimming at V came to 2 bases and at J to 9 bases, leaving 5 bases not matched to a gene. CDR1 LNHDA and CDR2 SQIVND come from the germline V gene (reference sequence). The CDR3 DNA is TGTGCCAGTAGTATAATGGGGACAGGGAGTTCACCCCTCCACTTT. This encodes CASSIMGTGSSPLHF.

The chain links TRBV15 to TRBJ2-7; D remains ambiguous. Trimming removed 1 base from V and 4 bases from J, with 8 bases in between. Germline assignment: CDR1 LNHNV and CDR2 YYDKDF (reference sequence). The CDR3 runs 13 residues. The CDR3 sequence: CATSRGSGYEQYF. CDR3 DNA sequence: TGTGCCACCAGCAGAGGGTCAGGATACGAGCAGTACTTC.

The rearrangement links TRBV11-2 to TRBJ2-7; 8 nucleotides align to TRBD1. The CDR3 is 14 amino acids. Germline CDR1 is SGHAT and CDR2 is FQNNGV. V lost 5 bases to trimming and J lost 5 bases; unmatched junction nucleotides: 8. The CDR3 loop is CASSPRQGPNEQYF. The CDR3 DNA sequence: TGTGCCAGCAGCCCCAGACAGGGGCCCAACGAGCAGTACTTC.

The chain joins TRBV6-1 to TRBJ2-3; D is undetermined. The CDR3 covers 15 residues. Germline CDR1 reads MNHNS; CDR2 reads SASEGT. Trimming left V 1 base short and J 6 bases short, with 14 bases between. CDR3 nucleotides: TGTGCCAGCAGTGAAGTGGCGGCTCGGAAGGATACGCAGTATTTT. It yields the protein CASSEVAARKDTQYF.

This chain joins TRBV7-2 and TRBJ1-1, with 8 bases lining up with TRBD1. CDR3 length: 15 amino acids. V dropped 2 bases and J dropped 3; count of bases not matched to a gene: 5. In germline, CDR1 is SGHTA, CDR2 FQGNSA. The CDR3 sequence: CASSLYAGQDTEAFF. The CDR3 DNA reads TGTGCCAGCAGCTTATATGCGGGACAGGACACTGAAGCTTTCTTT.

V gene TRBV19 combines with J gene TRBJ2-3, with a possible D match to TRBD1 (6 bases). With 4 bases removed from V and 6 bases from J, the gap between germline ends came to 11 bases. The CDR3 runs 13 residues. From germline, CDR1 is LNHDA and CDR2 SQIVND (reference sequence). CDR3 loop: CASSRTGTDTQYF. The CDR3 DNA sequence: TGTGCCAGTAGTAGAACAGGGACCGATACGCAGTATTTT. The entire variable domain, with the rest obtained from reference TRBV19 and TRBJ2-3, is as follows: DGGITQSPKYLFRKEGQNVTLSCEQNLNHDAMYWYRQDPGQGLRLIYYSQIVNDFQKGDIAEGYSVSREKKESFPLTVTSAQKNPTAFYLCASSRTGTDTQYFGPGTRLTVL.

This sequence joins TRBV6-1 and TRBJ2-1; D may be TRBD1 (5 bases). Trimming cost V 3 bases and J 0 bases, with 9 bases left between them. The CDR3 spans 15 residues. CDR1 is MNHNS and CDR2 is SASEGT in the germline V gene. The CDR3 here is CASSEEGVSYNEQFF. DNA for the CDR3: TGTGCCAGCAGTGAGGAAGGGGTCTCCTACAATGAGCAGTTCTTC.

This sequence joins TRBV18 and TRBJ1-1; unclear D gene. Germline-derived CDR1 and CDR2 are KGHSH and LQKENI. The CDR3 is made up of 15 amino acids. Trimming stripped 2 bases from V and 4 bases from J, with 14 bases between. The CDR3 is CASSPAVTEGTEAFF. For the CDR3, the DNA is TGTGCCAGCTCACCAGCGGTTACCGAGGGCACTGAAGCTTTCTTT. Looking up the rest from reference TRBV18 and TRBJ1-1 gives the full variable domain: NAGVMQNPRHLVRRRGQEARLRCSPMKGHSHVYWYRQLPEEGLKFMVYLQKENIIDESGMPKERFSAEFPKEGPSILRIQQVVRGDSAAYFCASSPAVTEGTEAFFGQGTRLTVV.

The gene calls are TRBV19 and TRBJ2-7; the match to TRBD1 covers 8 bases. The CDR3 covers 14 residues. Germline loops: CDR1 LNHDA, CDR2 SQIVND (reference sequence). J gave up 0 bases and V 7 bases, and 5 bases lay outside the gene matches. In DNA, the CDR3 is TGTGCCAGTAAGGGACAGGTCAGCTCCTACGAGCAGTACTTC. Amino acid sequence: CASKGQVSSYEQYF.

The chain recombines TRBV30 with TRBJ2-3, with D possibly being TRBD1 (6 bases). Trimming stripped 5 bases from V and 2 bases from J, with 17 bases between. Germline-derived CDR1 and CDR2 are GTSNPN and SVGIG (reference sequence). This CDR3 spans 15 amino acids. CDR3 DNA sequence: TGTGCCTGGTTTGGGACACAGGGAAACACAGATACGCAGTATTTT. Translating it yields CAWFGTQGNTDTQYF. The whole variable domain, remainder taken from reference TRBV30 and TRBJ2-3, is SQTIHQWPATLVQPVGSPLSLECTVEGTSNPNLYWYRQAAGRGLQLLFYSVGIGQISSEVPQNLSASRPQDRQFILSSKKLLLSDSGFYLCAWFGTQGNTDTQYFGPGTRLTVL.

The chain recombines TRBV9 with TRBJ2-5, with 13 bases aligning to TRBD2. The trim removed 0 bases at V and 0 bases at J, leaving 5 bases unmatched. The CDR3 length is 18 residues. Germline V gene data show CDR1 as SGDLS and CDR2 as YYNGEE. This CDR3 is CASSVGRTSGGYQETQYF. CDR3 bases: TGTGCCAGCAGCGTAGGTCGGACTAGCGGGGGATACCAAGAGACCCAGTACTTC.

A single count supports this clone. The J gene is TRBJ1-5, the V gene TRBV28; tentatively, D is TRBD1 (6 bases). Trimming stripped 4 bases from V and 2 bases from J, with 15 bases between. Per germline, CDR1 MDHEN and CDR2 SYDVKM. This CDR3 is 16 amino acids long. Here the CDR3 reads CASSSPQGPGNQPQHF. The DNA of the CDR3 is TGTGCCAGCAGTTCTCCACAGGGTCCCGGCAATCAGCCCCAGCATTTT.

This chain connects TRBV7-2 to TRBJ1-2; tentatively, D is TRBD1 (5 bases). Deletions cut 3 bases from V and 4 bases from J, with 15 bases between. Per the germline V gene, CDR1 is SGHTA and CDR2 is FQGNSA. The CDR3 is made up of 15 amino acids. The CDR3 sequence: CASSLPRRGGYGYTF. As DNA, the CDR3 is TGTGCCAGCAGCTTGCCTCGTAGGGGCGGCTATGGCTACACCTTC.

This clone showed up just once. The CDR3 nucleotides are TGCAGCGTATGGTCAGGGGGCTACACCTTC. Translating gives CSVWSGGYTF. This chain uses TRBV29-1 with TRBJ1-2; the D gene is possibly TRBD1 (5 bases). The CDR3 runs to 10 residues. Looked up from germline, CDR1 is SQVTM and CDR2 is ANQGSEA. Deletions cut 6 bases from V and 8 bases from J, with 10 bases between.

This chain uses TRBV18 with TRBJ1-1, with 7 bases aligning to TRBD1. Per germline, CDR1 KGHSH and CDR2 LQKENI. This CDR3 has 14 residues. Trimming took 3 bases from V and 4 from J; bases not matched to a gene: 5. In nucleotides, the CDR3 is TGTGCCAGCTCACCGCGGGACAGTACCACTGAAGCTTTCTTT. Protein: CASSPRDSTTEAFF.

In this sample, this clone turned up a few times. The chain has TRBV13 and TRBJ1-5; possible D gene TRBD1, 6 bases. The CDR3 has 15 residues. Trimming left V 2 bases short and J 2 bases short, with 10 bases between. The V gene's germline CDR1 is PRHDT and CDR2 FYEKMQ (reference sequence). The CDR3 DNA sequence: TGTGCCAGCAGCTTACGGTCAGGGGGCAATCAGCCCCAGCATTTT. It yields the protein CASSLRSGGNQPQHF.

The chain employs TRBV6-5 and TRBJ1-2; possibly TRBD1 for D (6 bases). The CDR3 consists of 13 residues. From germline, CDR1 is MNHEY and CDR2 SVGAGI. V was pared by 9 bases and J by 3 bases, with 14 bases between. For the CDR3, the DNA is TGTGCCAGTTCCCGGGACACGGACTATGGCTACACCTTC. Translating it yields CASSRDTDYGYTF.

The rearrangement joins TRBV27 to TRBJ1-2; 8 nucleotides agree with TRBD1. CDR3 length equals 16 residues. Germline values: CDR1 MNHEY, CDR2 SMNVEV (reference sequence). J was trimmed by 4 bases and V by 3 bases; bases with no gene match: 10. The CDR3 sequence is CASSFGGRTGFYGYTF. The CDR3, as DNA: TGTGCCAGCAGTTTCGGAGGTCGGACAGGGTTCTATGGCTACACCTTC.

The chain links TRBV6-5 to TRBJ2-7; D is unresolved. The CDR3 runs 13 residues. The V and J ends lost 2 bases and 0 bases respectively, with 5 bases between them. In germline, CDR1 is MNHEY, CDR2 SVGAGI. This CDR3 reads CASSYTGSYEQYF. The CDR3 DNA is TGTGCCAGCAGTTACACGGGCTCCTACGAGCAGTACTTC.

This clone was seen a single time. The CDR3 region is CASSSYGGSETQYF. CDR3 nucleotide sequence: TGTGCCAGCAGTTCCTACGGGGGGTCTGAGACCCAGTACTTC. The gene calls are TRBV6-5 and TRBJ2-5; 7 bases agree with TRBD2. After removal of 4 bases from V and 5 bases from J, the junction contained 7 bases not matched to a gene. Germline V gene lookup returns CDR1 MNHEY and CDR2 SVGAGI. This CDR3 spans 14 amino acids.

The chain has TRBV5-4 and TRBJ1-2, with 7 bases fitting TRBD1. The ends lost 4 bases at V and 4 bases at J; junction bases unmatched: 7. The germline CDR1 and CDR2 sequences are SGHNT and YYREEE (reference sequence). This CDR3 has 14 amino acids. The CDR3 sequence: CASSTGQRSYGYTF. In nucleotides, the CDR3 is TGTGCCAGCAGCACGGGACAGCGCTCCTATGGCTACACCTTC.

The CDR3 nucleotides read TGCGCCAGCAGAGTCCAGGACAACTCCTACAATGAGCAGTTCTTC. Protein sequence: CASRVQDNSYNEQFF. The rearrangement links TRBV4-1 to TRBJ2-1; maybe TRBD1 (5 bases). The CDR3 is 15 residues long. V was trimmed by 6 bases and J by 0 bases, leaving 12 bases between them. The germline gives CDR1 MGHRA, CDR2 YSYEKL.

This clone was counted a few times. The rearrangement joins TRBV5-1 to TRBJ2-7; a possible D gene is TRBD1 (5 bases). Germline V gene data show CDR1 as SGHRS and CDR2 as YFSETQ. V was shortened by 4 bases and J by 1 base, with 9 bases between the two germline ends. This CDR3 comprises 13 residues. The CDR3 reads CASSHSGSYEQYF. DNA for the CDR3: TGCGCCAGCAGCCATTCAGGGTCCTACGAGCAGTACTTC.

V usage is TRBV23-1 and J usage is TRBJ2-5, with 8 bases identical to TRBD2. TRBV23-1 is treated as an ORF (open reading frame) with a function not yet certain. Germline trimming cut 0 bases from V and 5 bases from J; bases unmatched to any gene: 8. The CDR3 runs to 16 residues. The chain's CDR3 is CASSQSRGASGETQYF. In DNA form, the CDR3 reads TGCGCCAGCAGTCAATCGCGGGGGGCCTCCGGCGAGACCCAGTACTTC.